The rows below give T cell receptor beta chains drawn from one sample of a study of blood T cell repertoires in COVID-19. Using immunoSEQ multiplex PCR, the repertoire was profiled, and TCRdb retains in-frame clones only, with some absent. The table lists some 390,000 clones, over 75% of them singletons. What was sequenced was PBMCs or T cells enriched from blood (not recorded which). These receptors originate from a man aged 30 to 39 who had recovered from COVID-19. The CDR3 runs from the conserved cysteine through the conserved F or W. A D gene is named only where the DNA matches it firmly. Not all rows give a size; the values are once, few, many and, for expanded clones, a class.

D: TRBD2
length: 16
V: TRBV7-9
size: NA
J: TRBJ2-1
DNA: TGTGCCAGCAGCTTATTTGACCTAGCGGAACAAAATGAGCAGTTCTTC
CDR3: CASSLFDLAEQNEQFF

D: NA
length: 14
V: TRBV30
size: NA
J: TRBJ1-1
DNA: TGTGCCTGGACAGAGACCCCAGGGTGGACTGAAGCTTTCTTT
CDR3: CAWTETPGWTEAFF

D: TRBD1
length: 13
V: TRBV4-1
size: once
J: TRBJ1-2
DNA: TGCGCCAGCAGCCAGGACAGGGGGCCTAGCTACACCTTC
CDR3: CASSQDRGPSYTF

D: TRBD2
length: 15
V: TRBV11-2
size: NA
J: TRBJ2-7
DNA: TGTGCCAGCAGCCGCTTGGGCGGGAGCTCCTACGAGCAGTACTTC
CDR3: CASSRLGGSSYEQYF

D: NA
length: 14
V: TRBV27
size: NA
J: TRBJ1-6
DNA: TGTGCCAGCAGGAGGGCGGGCATTGGTTCACCCCTCCACTTT
CDR3: CASRRAGIGSPLHF

D: NA
length: 12
V: TRBV19
size: NA
J: TRBJ1-4
DNA: TGTGCCAGTAGGCGTATGCATGAAAAACTGTTTTTT
CDR3: CASRRMHEKLFF

D: NA
length: 15
V: TRBV27
size: NA
J: TRBJ2-2
DNA: TGTGCCAGCAGTTTATCGTCGGGGAGAATCGGGGAGCTGTTTTTT
CDR3: CASSLSSGRIGELFF

D: NA
length: 15
V: TRBV19
size: once
J: TRBJ1-4
DNA: TGTGCCAGCCGGGGGGGCCGTGCAACTAATGAAAAACTGTTTTTT
CDR3: CASRGGRATNEKLFF

D: TRBD1
length: 14
V: TRBV6-7
size: NA
J: TRBJ1-1
DNA: TGTGCCAGAGCGAAAGACAGGGGATGCACTGAAGCTTTCTTT
CDR3: CARAKDRGCTEAFF

D: TRBD1
length: 17
V: TRBV18
size: NA
J: TRBJ2-5
DNA: TGTGCCAGCTCACCTTCTAGACAGGGGGCTAGTGGAGAGACCCAGTACTTC
CDR3: CASSPSRQGASGETQYF

D: NA
length: 15
V: TRBV10-3
size: once
J: TRBJ1-6
DNA: TGTGCCATCAGCACTCAGGGTGGGGATAATTCACCCCTCCACTTT
CDR3: CAISTQGGDNSPLHF